The following is a TCR beta chain sequence with its context. Original processing methods: Reference gene primer amplification gave nucleated cell count estimates. Repertoires were generated with immunoSEQ multiplex PCR, while TCRdb's copy carries only in-frame clones and drops some. The D gene and trimming were derived from the DNA, and the V and J assignments and clone size from that table. The sample yields roughly 49,000 clones, over 80% seen once. Germline values: CDR1 MNHEY, CDR2 SVGAGI. V was clipped by 8 bases and J by 2 bases, with 11 bases between them. The CDR3 extends over 13 amino acids. The data belong to a study of blood T cell repertoires in COVID-19. Across the study: Nucleic acid was either cDNA or gDNA, and it came from T cells, B-cell-depleted T cells, or PBMCs.

This sequence originates from a man aged 50-59 years with acute or convalescent COVID-19. Sequencing was performed on peripheral blood. This chain links TRBV6-5 with TRBJ2-3; D is unclear. Written as DNA, the CDR3 is TGTGCCAGCTGGGTGGCGGTCACAGATACGCAGTATTTT. It translates to CASWVAVTDTQYF.